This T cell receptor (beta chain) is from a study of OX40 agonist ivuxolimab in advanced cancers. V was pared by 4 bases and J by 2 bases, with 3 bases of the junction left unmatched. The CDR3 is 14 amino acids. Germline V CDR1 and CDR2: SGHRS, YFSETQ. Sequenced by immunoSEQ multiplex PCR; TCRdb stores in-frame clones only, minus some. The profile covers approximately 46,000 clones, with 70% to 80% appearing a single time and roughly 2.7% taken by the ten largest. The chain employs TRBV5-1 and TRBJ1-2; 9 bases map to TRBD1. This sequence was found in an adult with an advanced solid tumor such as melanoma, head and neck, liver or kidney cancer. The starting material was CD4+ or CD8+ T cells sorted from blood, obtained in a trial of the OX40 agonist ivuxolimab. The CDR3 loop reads CASSRGTGNYGYTF. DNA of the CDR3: TGCGCCAGCAGCAGGGGGACAGGGAACTATGGCTACACCTTC.